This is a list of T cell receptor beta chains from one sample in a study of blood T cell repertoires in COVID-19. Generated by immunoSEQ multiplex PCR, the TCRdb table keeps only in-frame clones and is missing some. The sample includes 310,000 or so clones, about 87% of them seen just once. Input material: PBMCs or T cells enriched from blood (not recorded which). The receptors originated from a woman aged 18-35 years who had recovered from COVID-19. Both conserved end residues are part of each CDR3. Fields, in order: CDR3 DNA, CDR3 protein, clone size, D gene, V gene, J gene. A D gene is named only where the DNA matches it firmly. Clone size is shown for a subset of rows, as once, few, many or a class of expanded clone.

TGTGCCAGCAGCGTAGCAAGCAGGGACACTGAAGCTTTCTTT	CASSVASRDTEAFF	NA	NA	TRBV9	TRBJ1-1
TGTGCCTGGACTCAAAGTTTGAGCACTGAAGCTTTCTTT	CAWTQSLSTEAFF	NA	NA	TRBV30	TRBJ1-1
TGCAGCGCCCGAGGGTTGAACACTGAAGCTTTCTTT	CSARGLNTEAFF	NA	NA	TRBV29-1	TRBJ1-1
TGTGCCACCGAGGGACAGGACTCTTACGAGCAGTACTTC	CATEGQDSYEQYF	NA	TRBD1	TRBV24-1	TRBJ2-7
TGCGCCAGCAGCCAAGATCGGATAATACGACAGGCCCAGGGCTCCTATAATTCACCCCTCCACTTT	CASSQDRIIRQAQGSYNSPLHF	NA	NA	TRBV4-1	TRBJ1-6
TGTGCCACCAGACTAGCGGGAGCTATTCGGGTCTCCTACAATGAGCAGTTCTTC	CATRLAGAIRVSYNEQFF	NA	TRBD2	TRBV27	TRBJ2-1
TGTGCCAGCAGCTTGGATGGGGTTACAGGGGCTGGGGCCAACGTCCTGACTTTC	CASSLDGVTGAGANVLTF	NA	TRBD1	TRBV5-8	TRBJ2-6
TGTGCCATCACGACAGGGGTCCCGAACACTGAAGCTTTCTTT	CAITTGVPNTEAFF	NA	TRBD1	TRBV10-3	TRBJ1-1
TGTGCCAGCTCATCGATACAGGGGTCCTACAATGAGCAGTTCTTC	CASSSIQGSYNEQFF	NA	TRBD1	TRBV18	TRBJ2-1
TGTGCCAGCAGCTTGGAGCGCAGGGGGCGTGGAGCTTTCTTT	CASSLERRGRGAFF	NA	TRBD1	TRBV5-6	TRBJ1-1
TGTGCCAGCAGCTCGACAGGAGTTCACCCCGAGCAGTACTTC	CASSSTGVHPEQYF	NA	NA	TRBV7-2	TRBJ2-7
TGCGCCAGCAGCTTGAATCGGGGGGGCCTCGGGGAGCTGTTTTTT	CASSLNRGGLGELFF	once	TRBD2	TRBV5-1	TRBJ2-2
TGTGCCAGCAGTTTTGGCCATCAGCCCCAGCATTTT	CASSFGHQPQHF	NA	NA	TRBV28	TRBJ1-5
TGTGCCAGCAGCGCCAGGACCGGGGGGCTGCTCTATGGCTACACCTTC	CASSARTGGLLYGYTF	NA	NA	TRBV27	TRBJ1-2
TGCGCCAGCAGCCAAGGGGTGGGCGGGACCTCCTACGAGCAGTACTTC	CASSQGVGGTSYEQYF	few	NA	TRBV4-1	TRBJ2-7
TGTGCCAGCCTTAGACAGGGTCTAGGAAATCAGCCCCAGCATTTT	CASLRQGLGNQPQHF	NA	TRBD1	TRBV6-5	TRBJ1-5
TGTGCCAGCAGTTACTCGATTTCAGGGGGGTACAATGAGCAGTTCTTC	CASSYSISGGYNEQFF	few	NA	TRBV6-5	TRBJ2-1
TGTGCCAGCAGCCAAACGACAGGGCAAAATTCACCCCTCCACTTT	CASSQTTGQNSPLHF	once	TRBD1	TRBV9	TRBJ1-6
TGCGCCAGCAGCAACCTACAGGGGGTCGACTACACCTTC	CASSNLQGVDYTF	few	TRBD1	TRBV5-1	TRBJ1-2
TGTGCCAGTAGTATGGATAGCGGGAATGGATACAATGAGCAGTTCTTC	CASSMDSGNGYNEQFF	NA	TRBD2	TRBV19	TRBJ2-1